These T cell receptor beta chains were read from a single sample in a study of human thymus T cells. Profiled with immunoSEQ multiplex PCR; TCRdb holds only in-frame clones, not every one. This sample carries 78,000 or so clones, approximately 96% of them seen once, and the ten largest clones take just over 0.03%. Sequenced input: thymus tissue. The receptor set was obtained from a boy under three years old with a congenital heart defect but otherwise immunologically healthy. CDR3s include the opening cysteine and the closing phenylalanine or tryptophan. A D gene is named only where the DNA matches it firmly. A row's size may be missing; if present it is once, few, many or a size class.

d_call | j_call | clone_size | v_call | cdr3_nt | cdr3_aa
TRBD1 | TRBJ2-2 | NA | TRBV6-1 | TGTGCCAGCAAGGGACAGGGCCACACCGGGGAGCTGTTTTTT | CASKGQGHTGELFF
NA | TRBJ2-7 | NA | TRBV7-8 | TGTGCCAGCAGCCTCAGGGGTAGGAGTTCCTACGAGCAGTACTTC | CASSLRGRSSYEQYF
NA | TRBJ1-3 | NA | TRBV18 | TGTGCCAGCTCACCATGGCGCCAGGGAGGAAACACCATATATTTT | CASSPWRQGGNTIYF
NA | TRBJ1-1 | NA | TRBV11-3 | TGTGCCAGCAGCTTAGGGGTCAGGGCGGCTTTCTTT | CASSLGVRAAFF
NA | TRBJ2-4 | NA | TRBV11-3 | TGTGCCAGCAGCTTAGAGGTCAGGGATGGGGCCAAAAACATTCAGTACTTC | CASSLEVRDGAKNIQYF
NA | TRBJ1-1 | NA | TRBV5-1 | TGCGCCAGCAGCTTGGTCGACATAGGGGTGACTGAAGCTTTCTTT | CASSLVDIGVTEAFF
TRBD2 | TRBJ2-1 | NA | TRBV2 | TGTGCCAGCAGTGAACACCCAGCGGGAGTGGCAGGTCGGGGGTACAATGAGCAGTTCTTC | CASSEHPAGVAGRGYNEQFF
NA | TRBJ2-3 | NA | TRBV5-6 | TGTGCCAGCAGCCGTGGCGGGACAGATACGCAGTATTTT | CASSRGGTDTQYF
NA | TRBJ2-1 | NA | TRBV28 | TGTGCCAGTTTTCCCAATTCCATGGGCCTTTACAATGAGCAGTTCTTC | CASFPNSMGLYNEQFF
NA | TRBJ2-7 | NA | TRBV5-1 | TGCGCCAGCAGCTTGGGGGGCTACGAGCAGTACTTC | CASSLGGYEQYF
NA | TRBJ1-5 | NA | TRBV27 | TGTGCCAGCAGTCCCGACAACCCCATACAGCCCCAGCATTTT | CASSPDNPIQPQHF
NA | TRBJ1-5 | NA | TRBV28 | TGTGCCAGCAGTTCCCTCGGTCAGCCCCAGCATTTT | CASSSLGQPQHF
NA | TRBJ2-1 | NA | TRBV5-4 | TGTGCCAGCAGCTTTGGTGGGGTCCTCTGGGGCGATGAGCAGTTCTTC | CASSFGGVLWGDEQFF
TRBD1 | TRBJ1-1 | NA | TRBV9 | TGTGCCAGCAGCGTAGCTTCGGGGAGGGGGCCTGAAGCTTTCTTT | CASSVASGRGPEAFF
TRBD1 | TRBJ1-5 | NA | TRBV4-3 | TGCGCCAGCAGCTTACATCGGACAGGGGAAGATCAGCCCCAGCATTTT | CASSLHRTGEDQPQHF
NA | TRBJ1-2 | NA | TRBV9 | TGTGCCAGCAGCGCCATTGAGTATGGCTACACCTTC | CASSAIEYGYTF
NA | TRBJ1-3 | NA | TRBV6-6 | TGTGCCAGCAGTTGGGGTACAGGGACTGGAAACACCATATATTTT | CASSWGTGTGNTIYF
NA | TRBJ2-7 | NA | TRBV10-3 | TGTGCCATCAGCCGGGAGTTCTCCTACGAGCAGTACTTC | CAISREFSYEQYF
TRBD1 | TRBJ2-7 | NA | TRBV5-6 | TGTGCCAGCAGCTTGGAAGGACTGGACAGGGGAGCCTACGAGCAGTACTTC | CASSLEGLDRGAYEQYF
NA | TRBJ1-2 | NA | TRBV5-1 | TGCGCCAGCAGCTTGGGACAGGAGAGGGACTATGGCTACACCTTC | CASSLGQERDYGYTF
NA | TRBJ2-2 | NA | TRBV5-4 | TGTGCCAGCAGCTTGGTACAGGGTTCCACCGGGGAGCTGTTTTTT | CASSLVQGSTGELFF
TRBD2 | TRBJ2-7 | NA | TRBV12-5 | TGTGCTAGTGGTTTGTTTCCGGGACTAAGCTACTACGAGCAGTACTTC | CASGLFPGLSYYEQYF
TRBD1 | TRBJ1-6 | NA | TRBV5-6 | TGTGCCAGCAGCTTGAGGGACAGCCCGAATTCACCCCTCCACTTT | CASSLRDSPNSPLHF
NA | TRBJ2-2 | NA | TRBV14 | TGTGCCAGCAGCCTACCCTGCCGACAGGACACCGGGGAGCTGTTTTTT | CASSLPCRQDTGELFF
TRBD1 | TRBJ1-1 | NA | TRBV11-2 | TGTGCCAGCAGCTTATTACAGGGGGGCACTGAAGCTTTCTTT | CASSLLQGGTEAFF
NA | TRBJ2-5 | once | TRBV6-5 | TGTGCCAGCACTAGCAGGGAAGAGACCCAGTACTTC | CASTSREETQYF
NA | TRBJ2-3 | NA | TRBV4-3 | TGCGCCAGCAGCCAAGAAGGGGGTGGTCGGCGAAGCACAGATACGCAGTATTTT | CASSQEGGGRRSTDTQYF
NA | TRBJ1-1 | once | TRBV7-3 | TGTGCCAGCAGCCCACAGGCCACGAACACTGAAGCTTTCTTT | CASSPQATNTEAFF
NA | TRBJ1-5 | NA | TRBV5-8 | TGTGCCAGCAGTTTGCGAGGGACAAATAATCAGCCCCAGCATTTT | CASSLRGTNNQPQHF
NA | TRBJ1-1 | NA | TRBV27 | TGTGCCAGCAGTCAAACTCAAATTGGACATATTGGAGCTTTCTTT | CASSQTQIGHIGAFF
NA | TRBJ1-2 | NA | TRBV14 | TGTGCCAGCAGCCCCCCCCCGAAAAGTGGGGGGGCGGACGGCTACACCTTC | CASSPPPKSGGADGYTF
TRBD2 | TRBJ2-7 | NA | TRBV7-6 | TGTGCCAGCAGCTTAAAACGTTATAGCGGGGACTCCTACGAGCAGTACTTC | CASSLKRYSGDSYEQYF
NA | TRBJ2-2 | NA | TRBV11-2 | TGTGCCAGCAGCTTAGTCCCACTTGGCGGGGAGCTGTTTTTT | CASSLVPLGGELFF
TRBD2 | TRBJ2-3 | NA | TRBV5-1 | TGCGCCAGCAGATCCACGGAGGCTAGCGGGGGAACAGATACGCAGTATTTT | CASRSTEASGGTDTQYF
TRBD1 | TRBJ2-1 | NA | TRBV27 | TGTGCCAGCAGTGGCACCCCACAGGGGAGTGAGCAGTTCTTC | CASSGTPQGSEQFF
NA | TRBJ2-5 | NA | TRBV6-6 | TGTGCCAGCAGTTTAGGACCGCAAGAGACCCAGTACTTC | CASSLGPQETQYF
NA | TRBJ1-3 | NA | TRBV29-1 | TGCAGCGTTGTGTACACTTACTCTGGAAACACCATATATTTT | CSVVYTYSGNTIYF
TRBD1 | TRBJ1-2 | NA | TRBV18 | TGTGCCAGCTCACCCAGAGGGGACAGAAACTATGGCTACACCTTC | CASSPRGDRNYGYTF
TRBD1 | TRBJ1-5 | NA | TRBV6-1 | TGTGCCAGCAGTGCACGACAGGGGGATCTCAAAATTCATAGCAATCAGCCCCAGCATTTT | CASSARQGDLKIHSNQPQHF
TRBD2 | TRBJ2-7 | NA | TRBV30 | TGTGCCTGGAGTGTATTTCTTGCTAGCGGGGTGGACTACGAGCAGTACTTC | CAWSVFLASGVDYEQYF
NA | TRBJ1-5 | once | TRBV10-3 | TGTGCCATCGCGGGCGTGGGAGTTGATCAGCCCCAGCATTTT | CAIAGVGVDQPQHF
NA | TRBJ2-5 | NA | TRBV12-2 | TGTGCAAGTCGCTTAGTAATAGCGGGAGGGCCGGAGCAAGAGACCCAGTACTTC | CASRLVIAGGPEQETQYF
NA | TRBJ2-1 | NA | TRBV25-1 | TGTGCCAGCAGTGAATTACGGGGTCAGGGGCACAATGAGCAGTTCTTC | CASSELRGQGHNEQFF
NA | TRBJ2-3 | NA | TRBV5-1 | TGCGCCAGCAGCTTGAACCGGGACGTAATCACAGATACGCAGTATTTT | CASSLNRDVITDTQYF
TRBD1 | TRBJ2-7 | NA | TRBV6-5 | TGTGCCGACGGGGACAGGGGGCACTACGAGCAGTACTTC | CADGDRGHYEQYF
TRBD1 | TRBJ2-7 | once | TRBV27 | TGTGCCAGCAGGCCCAGGCAGGGGGACGAGCAGTACTTC | CASRPRQGDEQYF
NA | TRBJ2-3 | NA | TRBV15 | TGTGCCACCAGCAGAGAGGGGGGGGCAAGCACAGATACGCAGTATTTT | CATSREGGASTDTQYF
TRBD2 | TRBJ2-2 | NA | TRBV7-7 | TGTGCTAGCAGCTTAGGTTTTGTGGGACTAGCAGCGAACACCGGGGAGCTGTTTTTT | CASSLGFVGLAANTGELFF
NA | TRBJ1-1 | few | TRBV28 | TGTGCCAGCAGTTGGACACTAACAAAGGGGACTGAAGCTTTCTTT | CASSWTLTKGTEAFF
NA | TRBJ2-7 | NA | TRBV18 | TGTGCCAGCTCCCTTAGGGGCCGAAGCTCCTACGAGCAGTACTTC | CASSLRGRSSYEQYF
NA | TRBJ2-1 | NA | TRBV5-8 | TGTGCCAGCAGCTGGACTGAGCAGTTCTTC | CASSWTEQFF
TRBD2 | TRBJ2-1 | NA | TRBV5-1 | TGCGCCAGCAGTTCACCGGGACTAGCGGGCTCCTACAATGAGCAGTTCTTC | CASSSPGLAGSYNEQFF
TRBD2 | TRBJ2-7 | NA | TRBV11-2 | TGTGCCAGCAGCCTGACTAGCGGGAGGGCCGGGGACGAGCAGTACTTC | CASSLTSGRAGDEQYF
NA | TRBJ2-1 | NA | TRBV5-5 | TGTGCCAGCTACCGAGCCTACCGGGAGAACAATGAGCAGTTCTTC | CASYRAYRENNEQFF